The 26 T cell receptor beta chains presented below share a single source sample, sequenced in a study of T-cell memory formation after mild COVID-19. TCRdb reprocessed the 5' RACE reads with MiXCR, giving one entry per CDR3 protein. The data contain hundreds of thousands of distinct CDR3 sequences, around 22% of them singletons. Sequencing input: PBMCs or a T cell subset sorted from them (not recorded which). The receptors originated from an adult woman who had mild COVID-19 (a few samples of this study predate the infection). Cell type and time point are not known.

This clonotype turned up a few times. The rearrangement links TRBV20-1 to TRBJ2-7; 12 bases align to TRBD2. V was pared by 5 bases and J by 4 bases, with 9 bases of the junction left unmatched. Germline assignment: CDR1 DFQATT and CDR2 SNEGSKA (reference sequence). This CDR3 contains 15 residues. The CDR3: CSAFHSTSGSYEQYF. The CDR3 DNA follows: TGCAGTGCTTTCCACTCGACTAGCGGGAGTTACGAGCAGTACTTC.

CDR3 protein: CASSPLEAGELFF. CDR3 sequence (DNA): TGTGCCAGCTCACCACTGGAGGCCGGGGAGCTGTTTTTT. The chain is built from TRBV18 and TRBJ2-2; possibly TRBD2 for D (5 bases). CDR3 size: 13 residues. Deletions cut 1 base from V and 6 bases from J, with 6 bases between. Germline V lookup: CDR1 KGHSH, CDR2 LQKENI. The full variable domain, its missing parts supplied by reference TRBV18 and TRBJ2-2, is NAGVMQNPRHLVRRRGQEARLRCSPMKGHSHVYWYRQLPEEGLKFMVYLQKENIIDESGMPKERFSAEFPKEGPSILRIQQVVRGDSAAYFCASSPLEAGELFFGEGSRLTVL.

This clonotype was picked up a small number of times. The chain employs TRBV2 and TRBJ2-5; 12 nucleotides line up with TRBD2. Looked up from germline, CDR1 is SNHLY and CDR2 is FYNNEI. The CDR3 is 18 amino acids. Trimming removed 2 bases from V and 2 bases from J; junction bases left unmatched: 9. The CDR3 sequence is CASSEWSSGGETQETQYF. The DNA for the CDR3 is TGTGCCAGCAGTGAATGGTCTAGCGGGGGGGAAACTCAAGAGACCCAGTACTTC.

This clonotype was observed a few times. The chain couples TRBV7-6 to TRBJ2-2; the match to TRBD1 covers 7 bases. The CDR3 has 17 residues. Unmatched junction bases numbered 5, after V lost 0 bases and J lost 1 base. Germline V gene data show CDR1 as SGHVS and CDR2 as FNYEAQ. CDR3: CASSLAVGGWNTGELFF. CDR3 coding DNA: TGTGCCAGCAGCTTAGCGGTAGGGGGCTGGAACACCGGGGAGCTGTTTTTT. Supplemented by reference TRBV7-6 and TRBJ2-2, the full variable domain reads GAGVSQSPRYKVTKRGQDVALRCDPISGHVSLYWYRQALGQGPEFLTYFNYEAQQDKSGLPNDRFSAERPEGSISTLTIQRTEQRDSAMYRCASSLAVGGWNTGELFFGEGSRLTVL.

This rearrangement joins TRBV7-9 to TRBJ1-6, with 10 bases fitting TRBD1. The CDR3 runs 14 residues. CDR1 is SEHNR, CDR2 FQNEAQ, per germline (reference sequence). With V trimmed by 11 bases and J by 7 bases, 8 bases remained unmatched. The CDR3 nucleotides read TGTGCCGGAAACCAGGGACAGGGGAATTCACCCCTCCACTTT. This gives the protein CAGNQGQGNSPLHF.

This clonotype was seen a few times. V usage is TRBV27 and J usage is TRBJ2-7; 11 bases map to TRBD1. Trimming took 5 bases from V and 1 from J; bases not matched to a gene: 19. Germline CDR1 is MNHEY and CDR2 is SMNVEV (reference sequence). The CDR3 extends over 20 amino acids. The DNA for the CDR3 is TGTGCCAGCAGTCCTCGGTCCTCTGGCATCCGGGACAGGGGGTCCTACGAGCAGTACTTC. It is translated as CASSPRSSGIRDRGSYEQYF.

The rearrangement links TRBV4-1 to TRBJ2-5; no clear D. The germline V and J ends were trimmed by 7 bases and 5 bases, with 26 bases remaining between them. Looked up from germline, CDR1 is MGHRA and CDR2 is YSYEKL. This CDR3 comprises 17 residues. The CDR3, as DNA: TGCGCCAGCAAGAGAGGCGCCAGAGAAACTGTCGTGGAGACCCAGTACTTC. It encodes CASKRGARETVVETQYF.

The chain links TRBV7-9 to TRBJ2-5, with TRBD1 as a possible D gene (6 bases). The V gene's germline CDR1 is SEHNR and CDR2 FQNEAQ (reference sequence). The CDR3 spans 15 residues. The V gene lost 1 base and the J gene lost 4 bases, with 13 bases spanning the gap. This CDR3 is CASSLDRTEGETQYF. The DNA of the CDR3 is TGTGCCAGCAGCTTAGACCGGACAGAGGGAGAGACCCAGTACTTC.

This clonotype was recorded many times. V gene TRBV6-6 combines with J gene TRBJ2-3; weak D call: TRBD2 (5 bases). Germline V gene data show CDR1 as MNHNY and CDR2 as SVGAGI (reference sequence). This CDR3 contains 12 residues. Trimming stripped 4 bases from V and 8 bases from J, with 10 bases between. The DNA of the CDR3 is TGTGCCAGCAGTTCCCCGGGAACTACGCAGTATTTT. Translation: CASSSPGTTQYF.

This clonotype turned up a few times. The V gene is TRBV10-3, the J gene TRBJ2-2; 8 positions match TRBD2. CDR3 size: 12 residues. V shed 8 bases, J shed 11 bases, and the junction held 7 bases outside the gene matches. Germline values: CDR1 ENHRY, CDR2 SYGVKD. The CDR3 sequence: CAIGTSPIELFF. The CDR3 nucleotides read TGTGCCATCGGGACTAGTCCCATTGAGCTGTTTTTT.

This clonotype was counted a few times. The chain combines TRBV27 with TRBJ1-1; D not certain. This CDR3 is built from 15 residues. Germline CDR1 and CDR2: MNHEY and SMNVEV (reference sequence). V shed 4 bases and J shed 2 bases, with 14 bases lying between them. The CDR3 region is CASSYSTGGNTEAFF. The CDR3 DNA reads as TGTGCCAGCAGTTACTCGACGGGCGGTAACACTGAAGCTTTCTTT.

This clonotype was observed a few times. The chain uses TRBV6-5 and TRBJ1-3; weak D call: TRBD1 (5 bases). The CDR3 contains 15 residues. The germline V gene encodes CDR1 MNHEY and CDR2 SVGAGI. Trimming pared 6 bases from V and 0 bases from J, leaving 12 bases between. The CDR3 sequence is CASSDSGVSGNTIYF. For the CDR3, the DNA is TGTGCCAGCAGCGACTCGGGGGTCTCTGGAAACACCATATATTTT.

The CDR3: CATSRDASGGAYEQYF. CDR3 sequence (DNA): TGTGCCACCAGCAGAGATGCCAGCGGGGGGGCCTACGAGCAGTACTTC. The chain is built from TRBV15 and TRBJ2-7; 10 bases fit TRBD2. From germline, CDR1 is LNHNV and CDR2 YYDKDF (reference sequence). J was trimmed by 2 bases and V by 0 bases; bases with no gene match: 4. The CDR3 is made up of 16 amino acids.

A few counts support this clonotype. CDR3 sequence reads: CASSLSEETQYF. The CDR3 nucleotides are TGTGCCAGCAGCTTGAGTGAGGAGACCCAGTACTTC. The gene calls are TRBV5-6 and TRBJ2-5, with D uncertain. Trimming took off 1 base at V and 5 bases at J, with 6 bases between the two ends. The length of the CDR3 is 12 residues. The germline V gene encodes CDR1 SGHDT and CDR2 YYEEEE.

The chain has TRBV6-2 or TRBV6-3 and TRBJ2-7, with TRBD1 matching over 9 bases. The junction had 9 bases not matched to a gene; V was cut back by 7 bases and J by 2 bases. The V gene's germline CDR1 is MNHEY and CDR2 SVGEGT. This CDR3 is built from 15 residues. CDR3 amino acids: CASTSGTGPTYEQYF. The CDR3 DNA reads as TGTGCCAGCACATCCGGGACAGGGCCGACCTACGAGCAGTACTTC.

This clonotype was counted a few times. The rearrangement links TRBV12-3 or TRBV12-4 to TRBJ2-1, with a weak D call TRBD1 (6 bases). V lost 5 bases and J 5 bases, leaving 16 bases between the germline ends. CDR3 length: 15 amino acids. DNA for the CDR3: TGTGCCAGCAGTCCAGACAGGAGCATACACAATGAGCAGTTCTTC. It yields the protein CASSPDRSIHNEQFF.

CDR3 nucleotide sequence: TGCAGCGTTGTCTCAGGGTCTGGGGCCAACGTCCTGACTTTC. Translated: CSVVSGSGANVLTF. This chain connects TRBV29-1 to TRBJ2-6; a weak D match, TRBD1 (5 bases). V gave up 4 bases and J gave up 1 base, with 8 bases separating them. The CDR3 is made up of 14 amino acids. Looked up from germline, CDR1 is SQVTM and CDR2 is ANQGSEA.

This clonotype was recorded a few times. Here the CDR3 DNA reads TGTGCCAGCAGTTCTAACCGTTTGAACGAGGCCGCTTTCTTT. It yields the protein CASSSNRLNEAAFF. The rearrangement uses TRBV27 and TRBJ1-1; D gene uncertain. The CDR3 totals 14 residues. Germline loops: CDR1 MNHEY, CDR2 SMNVEV (reference sequence). V was clipped by 4 bases and J by 11 bases, with 20 bases between them.

This clonotype turned up a few times. J is TRBJ2-2 and V is TRBV6-6, with D tentatively TRBD1 (5 bases). The CDR3 is 14 residues long. V was trimmed by 0 bases and J by 3 bases, leaving 5 bases between them. Germline CDR1 is MNHNY and CDR2 is SVGAGI (reference sequence). The CDR3 DNA is TGTGCCAGCAGTTACTCCAGGGACACCGGGGAGCTGTTTTTT. Its protein product is CASSYSRDTGELFF.

The chain carries TRBV4-1 and TRBJ2-2; 7 bases line up with TRBD1. CDR3 length: 15 amino acids. Germline values: CDR1 MGHRA, CDR2 YSYEKL. With 1 base clipped from V and 1 base from J, the junction kept 0 bases outside the gene matches. The CDR3 region has the DNA TGCGCCAGCAGCCAAGGGGACAGGAACACCGGGGAGCTGTTTTTT. Protein: CASSQGDRNTGELFF.

The rearrangement uses TRBV12-3 or TRBV12-4 and TRBJ2-7; 9 positions agree with TRBD1. The CDR3 spans 13 residues. V lost 6 bases, J lost 7 bases, and 7 bases stayed unmatched. The CDR3 region has the DNA TGTGCCAGCAGCCGGACAGGGGAATGGGAGCAGTACTTC. This codes for CASSRTGEWEQYF.

The sample holds a few counts of this clonotype. The rearrangement links TRBV30 to TRBJ2-1, with 12 bases aligning to TRBD1. V dropped 0 bases and J dropped 5; count of bases not matched to a gene: 5. CDR1 is GTSNPN, CDR2 SVGIG, per germline (reference sequence). This CDR3 has 16 residues. The CDR3 loop is CAWSVLGQGANNEQFF. The CDR3 bases are TGTGCCTGGAGTGTACTGGGACAGGGGGCCAACAATGAGCAGTTCTTC.

The chain joins TRBV4-3 to TRBJ2-5; 8 positions match TRBD1. Germline V gene data show CDR1 as LGHNA and CDR2 as YSLEER. Losses at the gene ends were 0 bases for V and 3 bases for J; bases not matched to a gene: 3. The CDR3 covers 15 residues. The CDR3 bases are TGCGCCAGCAGCCAAGAAGGACAGGGAGAAGAGACCCAGTACTTC. This sequence encodes CASSQEGQGEETQYF.

This clonotype has only a few counts. This chain connects TRBV7-2 to TRBJ2-5; 12 bases agree with TRBD2. From germline, CDR1 is SGHTA and CDR2 FQGNSA. This CDR3 has 17 amino acids. The ends lost 5 bases at V and 1 base at J; junction bases unmatched: 8. Here the CDR3 reads CASSPLGLAGFQETQYF. The CDR3 DNA follows: TGTGCCAGCAGCCCGCTGGGACTAGCGGGTTTCCAAGAGACCCAGTACTTC.

This clonotype has at least ten counts. The chain combines TRBV4-1 with TRBJ1-3; 7 positions match TRBD1. The J segment lost 7 bases and the V segment lost 1 base, leaving 4 bases of the junction unmatched. This CDR3 has 14 amino acids. Per the germline V gene, CDR1 is MGHRA and CDR2 is YSYEKL. In DNA form, the CDR3 reads TGCGCCAGCAGCCAAGCCGACAGGGACAACACCATATATTTT. Protein product: CASSQADRDNTIYF.

This chain links TRBV4-1 with TRBJ2-3, with a tentative D call TRBD1 (6 bases). From germline, CDR1 is MGHRA and CDR2 YSYEKL. Trimming took off 3 bases at V and 1 base at J, with 14 bases between the two ends. The CDR3 is 16 amino acids. The CDR3 region is CASSHHRERGTDTQYF. The CDR3 coding sequence is TGCGCCAGCAGCCACCACAGGGAGAGGGGCACAGATACGCAGTATTTT.